A single T cell receptor (beta chain) is shown here with its context. What it binds is not known. This sample is drawn from a study of T cells expressing NK-cell markers. Study at large: From sorted CD3+CD56+NKG2C+, CD3+CD56+NKG2C- and CD3+CD56-NKG2C+ T cells came the TCR beta repertoires.

With the 5' RACE reads reprocessed, TCRdb shows one record per CDR3 protein and no DNA. The sample features about 550,000 distinct CDR3 sequences, with less than 4.5% in its top ten. The length of the CDR3 is 13 residues. Study-wide points: One observes that, in several donors, these clonotypes were also the leading ones within the CD3+CD56-NKG2C+ fraction. The study found dominant NKG2C+ clonotypes at about 1.0-7.0% of CD8+ T cells in roughly six donors.

The chain carries TRBV12-3 or TRBV12-4 and TRBJ1-1. The TCR sequence derives from a man aged 18-30 years in good health. Sample: blood T cells: a sorted CD56 or NKG2C T cell subset, CD4+ or CD8+ T cells, or bulk PBMC T cells (not recorded which). CDR3 in amino acids: CASSQQSGTEAFF.